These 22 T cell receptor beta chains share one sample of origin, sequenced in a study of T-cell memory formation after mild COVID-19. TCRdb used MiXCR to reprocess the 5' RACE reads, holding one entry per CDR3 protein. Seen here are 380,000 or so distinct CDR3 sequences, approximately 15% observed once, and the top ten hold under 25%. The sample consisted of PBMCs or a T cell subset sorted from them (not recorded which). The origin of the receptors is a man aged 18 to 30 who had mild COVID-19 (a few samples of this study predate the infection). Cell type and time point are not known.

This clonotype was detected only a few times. This CDR3 reads CASSLEGAGNNEQFF. DNA for the CDR3: TGTGCCAGCAGCTTAGAAGGTGCTGGGAACAATGAGCAGTTCTTC. The chain joins TRBV7-9 to TRBJ2-1; D is ambiguous. CDR1 and CDR2 from the germline V gene are SEHNR and FQNEAQ (reference sequence). Trimming took 1 base from V and 5 from J, leaving 12 bases between them. The CDR3 extends over 15 amino acids. The entire variable domain, with the rest obtained from reference TRBV7-9 and TRBJ2-1, is as follows: DTGVSQNPRHKITKRGQNVTFRCDPISEHNRLYWYRQTLGQGPEFLTYFQNEAQLEKSRLLSDRFSAERPKGSFSTLEIQRTEQGDSAMYLCASSLEGAGNNEQFFGPGTRLTVL.

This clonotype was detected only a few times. The CDR3 sequence is CASSLVGVRSSEKLFF. Here the CDR3 DNA reads TGTGCCAGCAGCTTAGTTGGTGTGAGGTCTTCCGAAAAACTGTTTTTT. The rearrangement links TRBV7-9 to TRBJ1-4; D unresolved. The V end lost 1 base, the J end lost 8 bases, and 17 bases lay between the germline ends. CDR1 is SEHNR, CDR2 FQNEAQ, per germline (reference sequence). The CDR3 loop spans 16 amino acids.

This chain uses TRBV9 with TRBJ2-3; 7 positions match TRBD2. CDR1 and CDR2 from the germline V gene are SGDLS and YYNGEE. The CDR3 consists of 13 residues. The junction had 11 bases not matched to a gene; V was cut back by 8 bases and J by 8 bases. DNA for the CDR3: TGTGCCAGTCATCCGGGGGAGGGAAGTACGCAGTATTTT. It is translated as CASHPGEGSTQYF.

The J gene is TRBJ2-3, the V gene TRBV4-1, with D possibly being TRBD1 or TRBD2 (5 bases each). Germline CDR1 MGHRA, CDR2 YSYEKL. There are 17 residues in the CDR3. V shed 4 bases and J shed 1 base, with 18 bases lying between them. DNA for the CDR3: TGCGCCAGCAGCCGAGACCGGGACGGAGCGGGCACAGATACGCAGTATTTT. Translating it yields CASSRDRDGAGTDTQYF.

CDR3 DNA: TGTGCCAGCAGCTGGCCTGACAGGGCATATGGCTACACCTTC. Translating gives CASSWPDRAYGYTF. The chain combines TRBV11-2 with TRBJ1-2; 7 positions agree with TRBD1. Looked up from germline, CDR1 is SGHAT and CDR2 is FQNNGV. Losses at the gene ends were 4 bases for V and 5 bases for J; bases not matched to a gene: 7. This CDR3 has 14 amino acids.

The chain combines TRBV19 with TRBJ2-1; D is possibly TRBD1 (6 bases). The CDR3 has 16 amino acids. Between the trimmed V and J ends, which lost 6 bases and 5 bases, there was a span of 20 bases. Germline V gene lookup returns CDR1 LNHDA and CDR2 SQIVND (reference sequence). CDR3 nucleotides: TGTGCCAGTAGCCGCTTCAGGGGACGAGATAACAATGAGCAGTTCTTC. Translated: CASSRFRGRDNNEQFF.

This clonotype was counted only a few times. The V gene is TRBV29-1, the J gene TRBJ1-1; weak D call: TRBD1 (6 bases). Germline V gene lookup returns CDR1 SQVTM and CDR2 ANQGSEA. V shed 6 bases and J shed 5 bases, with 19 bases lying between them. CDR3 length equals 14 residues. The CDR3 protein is CSVGRTAPGTEAFF. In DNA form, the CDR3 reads TGCAGCGTGGGGCGGACAGCCCCTGGGACTGAAGCTTTCTTT.

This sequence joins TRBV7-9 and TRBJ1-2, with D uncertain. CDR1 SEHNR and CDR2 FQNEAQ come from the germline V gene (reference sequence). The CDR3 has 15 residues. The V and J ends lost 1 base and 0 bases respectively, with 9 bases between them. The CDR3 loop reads CASSLGSAANYGYTF. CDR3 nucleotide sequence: TGTGCCAGCAGCTTAGGGTCAGCAGCTAACTATGGCTACACCTTC.

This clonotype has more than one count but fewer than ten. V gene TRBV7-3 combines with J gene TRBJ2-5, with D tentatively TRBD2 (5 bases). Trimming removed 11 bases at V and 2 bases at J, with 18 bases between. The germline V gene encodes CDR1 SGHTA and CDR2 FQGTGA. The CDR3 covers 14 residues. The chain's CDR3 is CADLRVRDQETQYF. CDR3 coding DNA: TGTGCCGACCTGCGGGTTCGGGATCAAGAGACCCAGTACTTC.

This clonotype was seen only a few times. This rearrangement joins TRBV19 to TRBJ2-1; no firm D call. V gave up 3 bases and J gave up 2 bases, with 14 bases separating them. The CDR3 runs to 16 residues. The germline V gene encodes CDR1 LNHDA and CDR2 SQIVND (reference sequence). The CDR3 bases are TGTGCCAGTAGTATGAGTCCCCAGGCCCCCTACAATGAGCAGTTCTTC. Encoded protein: CASSMSPQAPYNEQFF. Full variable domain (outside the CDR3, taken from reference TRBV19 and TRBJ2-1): DGGITQSPKYLFRKEGQNVTLSCEQNLNHDAMYWYRQDPGQGLRLIYYSQIVNDFQKGDIAEGYSVSREKKESFPLTVTSAQKNPTAFYLCASSMSPQAPYNEQFFGPGTRLTVL.

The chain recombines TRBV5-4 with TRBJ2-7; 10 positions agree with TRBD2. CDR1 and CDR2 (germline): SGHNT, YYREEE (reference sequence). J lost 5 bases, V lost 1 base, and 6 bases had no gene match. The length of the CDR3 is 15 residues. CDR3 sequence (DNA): TGTGCCAGCAGCTTGTGGGCTAGCGGGGGTAACGAGCAGTACTTC. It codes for CASSLWASGGNEQYF.

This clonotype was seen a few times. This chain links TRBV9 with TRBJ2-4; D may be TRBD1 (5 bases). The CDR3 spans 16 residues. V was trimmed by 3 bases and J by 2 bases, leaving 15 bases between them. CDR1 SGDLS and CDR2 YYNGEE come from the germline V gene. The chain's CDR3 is CASSARGAASKNIQYF. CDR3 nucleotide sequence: TGTGCCAGCAGCGCCCGTGGGGCCGCGTCCAAAAACATTCAGTACTTC. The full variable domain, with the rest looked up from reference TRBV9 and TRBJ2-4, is DSGVTQTPKHLITATGQRVTLRCSPRSGDLSVYWYQQSLDQGLQFLIQYYNGEERAKGNILERFSAQQFPDLHSELNLSSLELGDSALYFCASSARGAASKNIQYFGAGTRLSVL.

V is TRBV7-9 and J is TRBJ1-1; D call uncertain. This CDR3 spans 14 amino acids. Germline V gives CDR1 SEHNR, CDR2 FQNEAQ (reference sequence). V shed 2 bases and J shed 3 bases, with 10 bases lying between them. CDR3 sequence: CASSLMVSDTEAFF. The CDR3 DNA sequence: TGTGCCAGCAGCTTAATGGTATCGGACACTGAAGCTTTCTTT. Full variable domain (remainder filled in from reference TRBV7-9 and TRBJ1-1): DTGVSQNPRHKITKRGQNVTFRCDPISEHNRLYWYRQTLGQGPEFLTYFQNEAQLEKSRLLSDRFSAERPKGSFSTLEIQRTEQGDSAMYLCASSLMVSDTEAFFGQGTRLTVV.

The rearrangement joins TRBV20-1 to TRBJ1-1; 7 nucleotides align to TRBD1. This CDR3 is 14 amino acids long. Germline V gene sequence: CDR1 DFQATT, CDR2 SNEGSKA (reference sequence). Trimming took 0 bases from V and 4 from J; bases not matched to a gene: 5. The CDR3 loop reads CSARDKTGPTEAFF. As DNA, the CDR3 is TGCAGTGCTAGAGATAAGACAGGGCCCACTGAAGCTTTCTTT.

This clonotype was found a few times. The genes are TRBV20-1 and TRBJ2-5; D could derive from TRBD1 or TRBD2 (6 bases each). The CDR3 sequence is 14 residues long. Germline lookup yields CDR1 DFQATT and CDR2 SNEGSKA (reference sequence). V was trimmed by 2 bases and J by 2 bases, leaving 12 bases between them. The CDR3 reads CSARPRGLQETQYF. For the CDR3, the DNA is TGCAGTGCTAGACCCCGGGGGCTGCAAGAGACCCAGTACTTC.

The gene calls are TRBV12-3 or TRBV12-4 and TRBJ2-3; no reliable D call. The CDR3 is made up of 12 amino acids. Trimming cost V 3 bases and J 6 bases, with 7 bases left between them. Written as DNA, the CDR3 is TGTGCCAGCAGTTTTGAGGTGGATACGCAGTATTTT. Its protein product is CASSFEVDTQYF.

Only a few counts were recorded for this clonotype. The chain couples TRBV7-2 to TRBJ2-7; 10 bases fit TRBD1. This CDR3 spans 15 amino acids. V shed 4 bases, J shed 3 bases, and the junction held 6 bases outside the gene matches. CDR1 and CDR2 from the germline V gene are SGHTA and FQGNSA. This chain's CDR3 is CASSSRRTGGYEQYF. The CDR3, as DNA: TGTGCCAGCAGCTCCCGACGGACAGGGGGCTACGAGCAGTACTTC.

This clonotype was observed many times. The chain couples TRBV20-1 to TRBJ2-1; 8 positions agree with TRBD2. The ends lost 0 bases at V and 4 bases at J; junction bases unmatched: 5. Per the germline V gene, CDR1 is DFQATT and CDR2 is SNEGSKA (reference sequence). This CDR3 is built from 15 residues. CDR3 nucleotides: TGCAGTGCTAGAGATCCTCGCGGGGGGTACAATGAGCAGTTCTTC. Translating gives CSARDPRGGYNEQFF.

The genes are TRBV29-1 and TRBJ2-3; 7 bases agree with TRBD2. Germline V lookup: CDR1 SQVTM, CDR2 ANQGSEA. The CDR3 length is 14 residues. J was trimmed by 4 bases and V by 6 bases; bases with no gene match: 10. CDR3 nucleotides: TGCAGCGTCCATTGGACTAGTCGGGCAGATACGCAGTATTTT. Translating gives CSVHWTSRADTQYF.

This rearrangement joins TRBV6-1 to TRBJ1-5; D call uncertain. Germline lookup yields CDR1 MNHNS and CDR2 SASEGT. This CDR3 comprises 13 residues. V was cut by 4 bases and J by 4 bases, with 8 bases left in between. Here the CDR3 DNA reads TGTGCCAGCAGTGCCCTGCCAAATCAGCCCCAGCATTTT. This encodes CASSALPNQPQHF.

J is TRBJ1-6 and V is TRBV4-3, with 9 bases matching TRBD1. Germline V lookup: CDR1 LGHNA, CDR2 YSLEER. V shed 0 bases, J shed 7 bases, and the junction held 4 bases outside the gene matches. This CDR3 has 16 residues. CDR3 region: CASSQDGDRVNSPLHF. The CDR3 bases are TGCGCCAGCAGCCAAGATGGGGACAGGGTCAATTCACCCCTCCACTTT.

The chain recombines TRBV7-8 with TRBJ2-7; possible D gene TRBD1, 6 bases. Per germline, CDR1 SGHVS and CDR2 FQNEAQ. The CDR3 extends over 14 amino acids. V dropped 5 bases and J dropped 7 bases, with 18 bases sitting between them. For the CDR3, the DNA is TGTGCCAGCAGCCCGCGGACAGACAGTAAAGAGCAGTACTTC. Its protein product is CASSPRTDSKEQYF.